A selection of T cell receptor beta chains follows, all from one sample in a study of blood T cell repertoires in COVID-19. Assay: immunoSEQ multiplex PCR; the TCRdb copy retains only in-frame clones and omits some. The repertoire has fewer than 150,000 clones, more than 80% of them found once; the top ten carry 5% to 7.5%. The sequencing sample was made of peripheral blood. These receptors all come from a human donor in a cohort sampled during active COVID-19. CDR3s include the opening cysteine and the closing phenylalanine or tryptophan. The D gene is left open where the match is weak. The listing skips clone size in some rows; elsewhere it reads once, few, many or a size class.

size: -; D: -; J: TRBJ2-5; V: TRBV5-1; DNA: TGCGCCAGCAGCATAAGACTACCCGAGGAAGAGACCCAGTACTTC; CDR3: CASSIRLPEEETQYF
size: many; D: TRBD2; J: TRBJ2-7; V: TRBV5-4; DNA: TGTGCCAGCAGCTTGGGGCCTAGCGGGGCCTACGAGCAGTACTTC; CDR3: CASSLGPSGAYEQYF
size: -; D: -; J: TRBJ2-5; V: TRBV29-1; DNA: TGCAGCGCAAAATTCCATCAAGAGACCCAGTACTTC; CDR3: CSAKFHQETQYF
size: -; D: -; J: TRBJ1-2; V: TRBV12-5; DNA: TGTGCTAGTGGTCCAGACATCCCAGTCTACACCTTC; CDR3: CASGPDIPVYTF
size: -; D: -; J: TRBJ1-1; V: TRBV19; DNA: TGTGCCAGTAGTATATTTCGGGAGGCCACTGAAGCTTTCTTT; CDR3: CASSIFREATEAFF
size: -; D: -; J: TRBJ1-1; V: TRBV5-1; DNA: TGCGCCAGCAGCCTAGCGGAGGGAGGCACTGAAGCTTTCTTT; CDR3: CASSLAEGGTEAFF
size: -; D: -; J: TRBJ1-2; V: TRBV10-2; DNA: TGCGCCAGCAGTGGGACGGTCGAGGGAGGCTACACCTTC; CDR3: CASSGTVEGGYTF
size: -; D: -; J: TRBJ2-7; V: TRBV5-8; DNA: TGTGCCAGCAGCTGGAACACAGGCCACAGCTTC; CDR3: CASSWNTGHSF
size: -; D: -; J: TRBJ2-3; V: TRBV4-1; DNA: TGCGCCAGCAGCCAAGAATTGGGACTCAACACAGATACGCAGTATTTT; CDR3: CASSQELGLNTDTQYF
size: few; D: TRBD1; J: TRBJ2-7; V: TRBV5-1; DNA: TGCGCCAGCAGCCTAGAATGGGGACAGGGGTACGAGCAGTACTTC; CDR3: CASSLEWGQGYEQYF
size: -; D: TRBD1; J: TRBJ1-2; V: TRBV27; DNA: TGTGCCAGCAGCCCATTCGGACAGGGTGCTGGCTACACCTTC; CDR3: CASSPFGQGAGYTF
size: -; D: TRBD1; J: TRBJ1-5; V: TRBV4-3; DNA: TGCGCCAGCAGCCAAGAGTACGGGACAGGGTATCAGCCCCAGCATTTT; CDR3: CASSQEYGTGYQPQHF
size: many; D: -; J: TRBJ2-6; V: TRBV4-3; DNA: TGCGCCAGCAGCCAGCGTCCAGGGTCTGGGGCCAACGTCCTGACTTTC; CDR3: CASSQRPGSGANVLTF
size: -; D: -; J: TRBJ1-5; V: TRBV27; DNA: TGTGCCAGCATTTCGGGTCCCGGCAACCGGGACTTCTTAAGCGGGAGCAATCAGCCCCAGCATTTT; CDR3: CASISGPGNRDFLSGSNQPQHF
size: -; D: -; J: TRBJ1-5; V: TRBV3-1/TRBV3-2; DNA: TGTGCCAGCAGCCAAGATTTTGGAGGGAATCAGCCCCAGCATTTT; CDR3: CASSQDFGGNQPQHF
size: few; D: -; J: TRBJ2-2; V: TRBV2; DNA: TGTGCCAGCAGTATCTACTACACCGGGGAGCTGTTTTTT; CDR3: CASSIYYTGELFF
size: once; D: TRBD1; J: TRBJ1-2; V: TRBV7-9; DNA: TGTGCCAGCAGCTTAGCGGCAGGGGGTCATCAGGGCTACACCTTC; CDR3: CASSLAAGGHQGYTF
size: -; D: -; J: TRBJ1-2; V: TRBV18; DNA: TGTGCCAGCTCACCGGATGCAGGTCGCAACTATGGCTACACCTTC; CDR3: CASSPDAGRNYGYTF
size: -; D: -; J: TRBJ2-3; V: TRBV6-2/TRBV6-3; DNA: TGTGCCAGCAGTAACACGGGGGAGCTCACAGATACGCAGTATTTT; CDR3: CASSNTGELTDTQYF
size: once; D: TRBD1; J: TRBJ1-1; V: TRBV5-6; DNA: TGTGCCAGCAGCATCCGGGACAGGGTTGCCACTGAAGCTTTCTTT; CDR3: CASSIRDRVATEAFF
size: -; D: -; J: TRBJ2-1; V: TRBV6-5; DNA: TGTGCCAGCAGTTACTTTGCGGGGCTGGGCAATGAGCAGTTCTTC; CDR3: CASSYFAGLGNEQFF
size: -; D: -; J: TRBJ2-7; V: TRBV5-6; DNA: TGTGCCAGCAGCGCAACAATCCGGGACACGGTTTCCTACGAGCAGTACTTC; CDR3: CASSATIRDTVSYEQYF
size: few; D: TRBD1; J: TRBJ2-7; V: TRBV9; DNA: TGTGCCAGCAGTCGTACAGGGGTCTACGAGCAGTACTTC; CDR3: CASSRTGVYEQYF
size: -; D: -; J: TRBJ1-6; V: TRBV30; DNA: TGTGCCTGGAGTGGAGGTGGGAATTCACCCCTCCACTTT; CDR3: CAWSGGGNSPLHF
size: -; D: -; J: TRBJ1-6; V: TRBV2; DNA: TGTGCCAGCAGTGATAGGTCAGGGAATTCACCCCTCCACTTT; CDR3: CASSDRSGNSPLHF
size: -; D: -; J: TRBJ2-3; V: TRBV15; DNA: TGTGCCACTAAACCGGGACAAGTGGCAGATACGCAGTATTTT; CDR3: CATKPGQVADTQYF
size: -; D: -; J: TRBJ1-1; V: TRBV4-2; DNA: TGTGCCAGCAGCCAAGATTCCGCAGGGGCGGTCAGGGGAGCTTTCTTT; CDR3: CASSQDSAGAVRGAFF
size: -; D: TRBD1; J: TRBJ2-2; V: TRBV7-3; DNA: TGTGCCAGCAGACCTGACAGGGGAGAAACCGGGGAGCTGTTTTTT; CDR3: CASRPDRGETGELFF